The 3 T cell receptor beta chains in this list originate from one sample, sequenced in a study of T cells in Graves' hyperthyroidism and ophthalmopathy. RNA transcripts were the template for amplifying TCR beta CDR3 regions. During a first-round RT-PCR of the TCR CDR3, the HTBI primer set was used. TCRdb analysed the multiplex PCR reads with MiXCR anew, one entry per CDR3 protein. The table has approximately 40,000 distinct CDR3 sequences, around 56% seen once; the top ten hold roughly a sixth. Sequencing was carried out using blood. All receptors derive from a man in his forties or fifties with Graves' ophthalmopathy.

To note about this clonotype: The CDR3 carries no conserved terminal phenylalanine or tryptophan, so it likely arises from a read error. CDR3 sequence (DNA): TGCGCCAGCAGCTGGGACAGGGAGCCCCCTAACTATGGCTACACCCTC. The encoded protein is CASSWDREPPNYGYTL. V and J are TRBV5-1 and TRBJ1-2, with 9 bases identical to TRBD1. This CDR3 has 16 residues. The trim removed 3 bases at V and 0 bases at J, leaving 6 bases unmatched. The germline gives CDR1 SGHRS, CDR2 YFSETQ.

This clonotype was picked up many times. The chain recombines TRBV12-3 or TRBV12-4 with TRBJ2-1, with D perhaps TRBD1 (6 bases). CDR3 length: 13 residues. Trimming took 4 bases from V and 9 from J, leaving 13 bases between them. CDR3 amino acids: CASSSGQSGEQFF. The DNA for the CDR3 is TGTGCCAGCAGTTCTGGACAGTCCGGTGAGCAGTTCTTC.

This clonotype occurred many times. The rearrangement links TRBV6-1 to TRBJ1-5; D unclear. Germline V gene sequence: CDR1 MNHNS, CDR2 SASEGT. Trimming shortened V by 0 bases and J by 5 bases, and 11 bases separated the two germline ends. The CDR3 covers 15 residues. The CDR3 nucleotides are TGTGCCAGCAGTGAAGCCAGTCCGTGGGATCAGCCCCAGCATTTT. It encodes CASSEASPWDQPQHF.